These 7 T cell receptor beta chains were all obtained from the same sample, sequenced in a study of cytomegalovirus exposure and HLA in healthy donors. Data came from immunoSEQ multiplex PCR; TCRdb stores just in-frame clones and leaves some out. The data show roughly 130,000 clones, 88% seen once. The sequenced sample was PBMCs. The receptors shown here come from a young man in good health and CMV-seronegative.

The rearrangement uses TRBV7-9 and TRBJ2-7; the D is unclear. This CDR3 is 12 amino acids long. The germline CDR1 and CDR2 sequences are SEHNR and FQNEAQ (reference sequence). Trimming left V 5 bases short and J 3 bases short, with 8 bases between. The CDR3 is CASSPSFYEQYF. In DNA form, the CDR3 reads TGTGCCAGCAGCCCCTCCTTCTACGAGCAGTACTTC.

The CDR3 DNA sequence: TGTGCCAGCAGTCTGGACAGTTACAATGAGCAGTTCTTC. Translation: CASSLDSYNEQFF. The rearrangement links TRBV6-1 to TRBJ2-1, with D maybe TRBD1 (6 bases). CDR3 length: 13 amino acids. Trimming took 5 bases from V and 4 from J, leaving 9 bases between them. Per the germline V gene, CDR1 is MNHNS and CDR2 is SASEGT.

The chain carries TRBV7-9 and TRBJ1-6, with D possibly matching TRBD1 (6 bases). From germline, CDR1 is SEHNR and CDR2 FQNEAQ (reference sequence). The CDR3 contains 14 residues. Trimming cost V 0 bases and J 10 bases, with 10 bases left between them. The CDR3, as DNA: TGTGCCAGCAGCTTAGCGCCAGGGGTATCACCCCTCCACTTT. Protein product: CASSLAPGVSPLHF.

Note on this clone: One end of the junction varies from germline; a read error may be responsible. This chain joins TRBV7-2 and TRBJ1-3, with D tentatively TRBD1 (6 bases). The CDR3 totals 13 residues. Germline CDR1 is SGHTA and CDR2 is FQGNSA. The CDR3 is CASSYLTGLVSWF. The CDR3 nucleotides read TGTGCCAGCAGTTACCTGACAGGTTTAGTATCTTGGTTT.

The J gene is TRBJ1-1, the V gene TRBV27; weak D call: TRBD1 (6 bases). V shed 5 bases and J shed 1 base, with 14 bases lying between them. Germline V gives CDR1 MNHEY, CDR2 SMNVEV (reference sequence). This CDR3 has 15 amino acids. The CDR3 spells CASSPILGQNTEAFF. The CDR3 DNA reads TGTGCCAGCAGTCCAATCTTGGGACAGAACACTGAAGCTTTCTTT.

This sequence joins TRBV2 and TRBJ1-1; 7 bases are shared with TRBD1. V lost 4 bases, J lost 0 bases, and 5 bases stayed unmatched. This CDR3 is 15 amino acids long. Germline assignment: CDR1 SNHLY and CDR2 FYNNEI. The CDR3 sequence is CASSGPGQVNTEAFF. The CDR3 region has the DNA TGTGCCAGCAGTGGACCAGGACAGGTGAACACTGAAGCTTTCTTT.

The chain links TRBV5-6 to TRBJ2-3, with no clear D. V was shortened by 0 bases and J by 2 bases, with 10 bases between the two germline ends. Germline V gives CDR1 SGHDT, CDR2 YYEEEE. The CDR3 is made up of 15 amino acids. CDR3 in DNA: TGTGCCAGCAGCTTGGGATACCACTTCACAGATACGCAGTATTTT. Residues: CASSLGYHFTDTQYF.